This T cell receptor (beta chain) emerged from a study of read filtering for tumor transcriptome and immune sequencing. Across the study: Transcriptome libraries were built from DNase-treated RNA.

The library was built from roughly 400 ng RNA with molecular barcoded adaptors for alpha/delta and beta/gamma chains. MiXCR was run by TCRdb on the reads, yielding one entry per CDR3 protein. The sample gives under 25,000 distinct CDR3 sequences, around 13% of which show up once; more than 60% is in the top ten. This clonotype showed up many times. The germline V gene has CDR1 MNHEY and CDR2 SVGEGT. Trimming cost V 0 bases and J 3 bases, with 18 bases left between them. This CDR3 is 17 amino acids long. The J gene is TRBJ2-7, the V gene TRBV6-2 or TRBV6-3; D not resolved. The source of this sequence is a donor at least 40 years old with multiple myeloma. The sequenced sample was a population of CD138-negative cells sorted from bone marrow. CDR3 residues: CASSYSVSTLGNYEQYF. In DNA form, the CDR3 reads TGTGCCAGCAGTTACTCGGTCAGCACCCTGGGGAACTACGAGCAGTACTTC.